This TCR beta chain stems from a study of T cells in Graves' hyperthyroidism and ophthalmopathy. Study information: Peripheral blood samples were taken at initial diagnosis, prior to any treatment. Study results and limitations: Researchers found most expanded thyroid clonotypes above 0.001 in blood as well.

This clonotype was observed a few times. No antigen is known for it. Trimming removed 7 bases from V and 2 bases from J, with 12 bases in between. CDR3 length: 13 amino acids. The germline V gene has CDR1 MNHEY and CDR2 SVGEGT. RNA transcripts gave rise to amplified TCR beta CDR3 regions. Initially, a first-round RT-PCR of the TCR CDR3 employed the HTBI primer set. TCRdb processed the multiplex PCR reads anew with MiXCR; each CDR3 protein has one entry. Among around 360,000 distinct CDR3 sequences listed, approximately 14% were seen once. Uncontrolled infections, other autoimmune diseases, pregnancy or lactation led to exclusion of patients. Used for diagnoses were clinical symptoms, serum thyroxine and TRAb, thyroid ultrasound and orbital computed tomography.

The specimen was blood. The chain has TRBV6-2 or TRBV6-3 and TRBJ2-7; TRBD1 or TRBD2 may be the D gene (5 bases each). The TCR comes from a woman aged 55-70 years with Graves' ophthalmopathy. The CDR3 coding sequence is TGTGCCAGCAACATCGGGGACGCCTACGAGCAGTACTTC. It yields the protein CASNIGDAYEQYF.